These 16 T cell receptor beta chains were sequenced from one sample in a study of technical replicates of blood from a handful of donors. Libraries were prepared by immunoSEQ multiplex PCR; TCRdb keeps only in-frame clonotypes and omits some of them. The sample has about 73,000 clones, 93% seen once. Sequencing was carried out using T cells isolated from PBMCs. The receptor set was obtained from a human donor in good health.

J is TRBJ1-2 and V is TRBV18, with D perhaps matching TRBD1 (6 bases). Trimming cost V 0 bases and J 6 bases, with 14 bases left between them. Per the germline V gene, CDR1 is KGHSH and CDR2 is LQKENI. The CDR3 length is 15 residues. The chain's CDR3 is CASSPPGQREDGYTF. The CDR3 nucleotides read TGTGCCAGCTCACCACCGGGACAAAGAGAGGATGGCTACACCTTC. The full variable domain, with the rest looked up from reference TRBV18 and TRBJ1-2, is NAGVMQNPRHLVRRRGQEARLRCSPMKGHSHVYWYRQLPEEGLKFMVYLQKENIIDESGMPKERFSAEFPKEGPSILRIQQVVRGDSAAYFCASSPPGQREDGYTFGSGTRLTVV.

The genes are TRBV5-1 and TRBJ1-2, with D unresolved. Trimming cost V 6 bases and J 10 bases, with 10 bases left between them. The CDR3 spans 10 residues. CDR1 and CDR2 (germline): SGHRS, YFSETQ. CDR3 sequence: CASIQCLYTF. CDR3 nucleotides: TGCGCCAGCATCCAGTGTCTCTACACCTTC.

The chain combines TRBV2 with TRBJ2-7; tentatively, D is TRBD1 (5 bases). The CDR3 sequence is 12 residues long. Deletions cut 6 bases from V and 6 bases from J, with 12 bases between. Per the germline V gene, CDR1 is SNHLY and CDR2 is FYNNEI. CDR3 bases: TGTGCCAGCAGGTCAGGGATGGTCGAGCAGTACTTC. It codes for CASRSGMVEQYF.

This clone appeared a single time. This sequence joins TRBV4-1 and TRBJ1-1, with D hard to call. CDR3 size: 13 residues. Trimming removed 0 bases from V and 1 base from J, with 3 bases in between. The germline gives CDR1 MGHRA, CDR2 YSYEKL. The CDR3 is CASSQERNTEAFF. The DNA for the CDR3 is TGCGCCAGCAGCCAAGAGCGGAACACTGAAGCTTTCTTT.

V is TRBV6-6 and J is TRBJ1-1, with 8 positions matching TRBD1. The V and J ends lost 7 bases and 6 bases, in that order; junction bases with no gene match: 13. The CDR3 is 15 amino acids. Germline CDR1 MNHNY, CDR2 SVGAGI (reference sequence). CDR3 region: CASTTQTGERSEAFF. CDR3 bases: TGTGCCAGCACTACCCAGACAGGGGAAAGATCTGAAGCTTTCTTT.

The genes are TRBV28 and TRBJ1-2; tentative D call: TRBD1 (6 bases). Trimming stripped 6 bases from V and 3 bases from J, with 20 bases between. The CDR3 loop spans 16 amino acids. Germline-derived CDR1 and CDR2 are MDHEN and SYDVKM. The CDR3 here is CASSPQGIGAYYGYTF. In DNA, the CDR3 is TGTGCCAGCAGCCCCCAGGGGATCGGCGCATACTATGGCTACACCTTC.

V gene TRBV7-9 combines with J gene TRBJ1-1; possibly TRBD1 for D (6 bases). The CDR3 consists of 14 residues. V dropped 5 bases and J dropped 5 bases, with 15 bases sitting between them. Germline lookup yields CDR1 SEHNR and CDR2 FQNEAQ (reference sequence). CDR3 sequence (DNA): TGTGCCAGCAGCCCTCCCCGAGGGGGAACTGAAGCTTTCTTT. Translated, it gives CASSPPRGGTEAFF.

V is TRBV7-6 and J is TRBJ2-1; tentative D call: TRBD2 (6 bases). V shed 5 bases and J shed 3 bases, with 17 bases lying between them. Germline V CDR1 and CDR2: SGHVS, FNYEAQ. This CDR3 has 16 residues. The CDR3: CASSREAGTLYNEQFF. CDR3 sequence (DNA): TGTGCCAGCAGCAGAGAGGCGGGAACACTCTACAATGAGCAGTTCTTC.

The V and J genes are TRBV4-2 and TRBJ1-1, with D possibly TRBD1 on 6 matching bases. The germline V gene has CDR1 LGHNA and CDR2 YNFKEQ. CDR3 length: 14 amino acids. The V end was cut by 2 bases, the J end by 3 bases, with 10 bases between. The CDR3 is CASSQTGIYTEAFF. The DNA for the CDR3 is TGTGCCAGCAGCCAAACAGGGATTTACACTGAAGCTTTCTTT.

This sequence joins TRBV11-3 and TRBJ2-5, with TRBD2 matching 8 bases. CDR1 is SGHNT and CDR2 is YENEEA in the germline V gene. V lost 0 bases and J lost 2; bases outside the gene matches: 5. The CDR3 contains 16 residues. CDR3 sequence reads: CASSLDSGASQETQYF. CDR3 sequence (DNA): TGTGCCAGCAGCTTAGATAGCGGGGCCAGTCAAGAGACCCAGTACTTC.

The rearrangement uses TRBV11-2 and TRBJ2-1, with a weak D call TRBD2 (5 bases). CDR1 is SGHAT and CDR2 is FQNNGV in the germline V gene. The ends were cut back, 2 bases at V and 3 bases at J, with 8 bases in the middle. The CDR3 consists of 14 residues. The CDR3 DNA reads as TGTGCCAGCAGCTTACTCCGGGACTACAATGAGCAGTTCTTC. Protein product: CASSLLRDYNEQFF.

The chain employs TRBV5-1 and TRBJ2-1; TRBD1 matches at 9 bases. V shed 3 bases, J shed 6 bases, and the junction held 4 bases outside the gene matches. This CDR3 has 14 residues. The V gene's germline CDR1 is SGHRS and CDR2 YFSETQ. The CDR3 DNA reads as TGCGCCAGCAGCTCCGGGACAGGGTCCAATGAGCAGTTCTTC. It encodes CASSSGTGSNEQFF.

The J gene is TRBJ1-4, the V gene TRBV5-4; D possibly corresponds to TRBD1 (5 bases). V dropped 4 bases and J dropped 6 bases, with 16 bases sitting between them. From germline, CDR1 is SGHNT and CDR2 YYREEE (reference sequence). The length of the CDR3 is 15 residues. Here the CDR3 reads CASSTSGGEHEKLFF. CDR3 DNA: TGTGCCAGCAGCACCTCGGGAGGGGAACATGAAAAACTGTTTTTT.

This clone was picked up one time. J is TRBJ1-1 and V is TRBV7-3; unclear D gene. Trimming removed 2 bases at V and 3 bases at J, with 7 bases between. The CDR3 spans 13 residues. Germline CDR1 and CDR2: SGHTA and FQGTGA. This CDR3 is CASSLLGDTEAFF. In DNA form, the CDR3 reads TGTGCCAGCAGCTTATTGGGAGACACTGAAGCTTTCTTT.

This chain joins TRBV28 and TRBJ1-5; D perhaps matches TRBD1 (5 bases). This CDR3 is 14 amino acids long. V lost 2 bases and J lost 6, with 11 bases in between. The germline V gene has CDR1 MDHEN and CDR2 SYDVKM. Here the CDR3 DNA reads TGTGCCAGCAGTTTAATTGGGGCTCGTCAGCCCCAGCATTTT. It yields the protein CASSLIGARQPQHF.

J is TRBJ2-7 and V is TRBV7-8, with a tentative D call TRBD2 (6 bases). Germline CDR1 reads SGHVS; CDR2 reads FQNEAQ. This CDR3 is 13 amino acids long. The V gene lost 5 bases and the J gene lost 4 bases, with 12 bases spanning the gap. CDR3: CASSPSDLYEQYF. For the CDR3, the DNA is TGTGCCAGCAGCCCTAGCGACCTTTACGAGCAGTACTTC.